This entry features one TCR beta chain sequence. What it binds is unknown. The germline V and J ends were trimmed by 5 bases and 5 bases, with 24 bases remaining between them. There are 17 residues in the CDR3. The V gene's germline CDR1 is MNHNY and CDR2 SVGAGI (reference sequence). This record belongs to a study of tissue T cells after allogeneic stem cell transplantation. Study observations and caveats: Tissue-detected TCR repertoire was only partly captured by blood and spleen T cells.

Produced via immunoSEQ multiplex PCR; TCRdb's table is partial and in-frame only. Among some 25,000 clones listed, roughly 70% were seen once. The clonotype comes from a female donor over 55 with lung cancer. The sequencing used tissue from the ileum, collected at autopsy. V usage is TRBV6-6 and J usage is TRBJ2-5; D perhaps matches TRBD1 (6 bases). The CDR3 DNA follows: TGTGCCAGCAGTCCCTACAGGGCCTCGGGGTGGGGGGAGACCCAGTACTTC. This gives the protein CASSPYRASGWGETQYF.